Below are 29 T cell receptor beta chains sequenced from a single sample in a study of T cell responses to AZD1222 COVID-19 vaccine. TCRdb's table, derived via immunoSEQ multiplex PCR, lists solely in-frame clones and lacks some. The table includes some 130,000 clones, approximately 89% detected once. The source was peripheral blood, collected on day 0 of AZD1222 vaccination. The receptor set was obtained from an adult in good health.

This clone was detected once. The chain recombines TRBV6-5 with TRBJ1-6, with 7 bases fitting TRBD1. V trimming: 6 bases; J trimming: 7 bases; junction bases outside the gene matches: 0. Germline V gene sequence: CDR1 MNHEY, CDR2 SVGAGI. The CDR3 is 12 residues long. The CDR3 loop reads CASRGQNSPLHF. The CDR3 nucleotides are TGTGCCAGCAGGGGACAGAATTCACCCCTCCACTTT.

The chain links TRBV6-5 to TRBJ1-1; possible D gene TRBD1, 5 bases. The germline V gene has CDR1 MNHEY and CDR2 SVGAGI. Trimming cost V 6 bases and J 3 bases, with 8 bases left between them. There are 12 residues in the CDR3. The CDR3 sequence is CASRGRDTEAFF. The CDR3 nucleotides read TGTGCCAGCAGGGGGCGAGACACTGAAGCTTTCTTT.

The chain combines TRBV5-1 with TRBJ2-1, with 7 bases lining up with TRBD2. The CDR3 has 15 amino acids. Unmatched junction bases numbered 10, after V lost 7 bases and J lost 3 bases. The V gene's germline CDR1 is SGHRS and CDR2 YFSETQ. The CDR3 reads CASHYPQRDYNEQFF. In DNA form, the CDR3 reads TGCGCCAGCCATTACCCCCAGCGGGACTACAATGAGCAGTTCTTC. The whole variable domain, remainder taken from reference TRBV5-1 and TRBJ2-1, is KAGVTQTPRYLIKTRGQQVTLSCSPISGHRSVSWYQQTPGQGLQFLFEYFSETQRNKGNFPGRFSGRQFSNSRSEMNVSTLELGDSALYLCASHYPQRDYNEQFFGPGTRLTVL.

This chain links TRBV18 with TRBJ1-1; D call uncertain. This CDR3 contains 13 residues. Germline CDR1 and CDR2: KGHSH and LQKENI. Trimming left V 3 bases short and J 2 bases short, with 7 bases between. Here the CDR3 DNA reads TGTGCCAGCTCACCCAGCCCAAACACTGAAGCTTTCTTT. Its protein is CASSPSPNTEAFF.

J is TRBJ1-2 and V is TRBV11-2; D uncertain. The V gene lost 7 bases and the J gene lost 4 bases, with 16 bases spanning the gap. The CDR3 runs 14 residues. Germline V CDR1 and CDR2: SGHAT, FQNNGV. The CDR3 loop reads CASTLTVGSYGYTF. CDR3 coding DNA: TGTGCCAGCACCCTTACAGTGGGATCCTATGGCTACACCTTC.

This rearrangement joins TRBV5-1 to TRBJ1-2, with TRBD1 matching over 8 bases. The CDR3 length is 14 residues. The V and J ends lost 3 bases and 6 bases, in that order; junction bases with no gene match: 7. The germline V gene has CDR1 SGHRS and CDR2 YFSETQ. CDR3 bases: TGCGCCAGCAGCTCGGACAGGGCAGTTGATGGCTACACCTTC. This gives the protein CASSSDRAVDGYTF. The full variable domain, in which reference TRBV5-1 and TRBJ1-2 provide the parts outside the CDR3, is KAGVTQTPRYLIKTRGQQVTLSCSPISGHRSVSWYQQTPGQGLQFLFEYFSETQRNKGNFPGRFSGRQFSNSRSEMNVSTLELGDSALYLCASSSDRAVDGYTFGSGTRLTVV.

The rearrangement links TRBV28 to TRBJ1-6; D is uncertain. V lost 5 bases, J lost 6 bases, and 17 bases lay in between. CDR1 MDHEN and CDR2 SYDVKM come from the germline V gene. This CDR3 is 16 amino acids long. The DNA for the CDR3 is TGTGCCAGCAGTCCTGACATACGGTTACCTAATTCACCCCTCCACTTT. Its translation is CASSPDIRLPNSPLHF. The variable domain in full, with the rest retrieved from reference TRBV28 and TRBJ1-6, is DVKVTQSSRYLVKRTGEKVFLECVQDMDHENMFWYRQDPGLGLRLIYFSYDVKMKEKGDIPEGYSVSREKKERFSLILESASTNQTSMYLCASSPDIRLPNSPLHFGNGTRLTVT.

The chain has TRBV5-4 and TRBJ1-3; the match to TRBD1 covers 7 bases. The CDR3 consists of 14 residues. J was trimmed by 0 bases and V by 9 bases; bases with no gene match: 6. CDR1 and CDR2 (germline): SGHNT, YYREEE (reference sequence). In nucleotides, the CDR3 is TGTGCCAACTGGGACAGCCGCTCTGGAAACACCATATATTTT. Residues: CANWDSRSGNTIYF.

The V and J genes are TRBV6-2 or TRBV6-3 and TRBJ1-2; D is ambiguous. V dropped 7 bases and J dropped 2 bases, with 14 bases sitting between them. The CDR3 consists of 14 residues. Germline CDR1 reads MNHEY; CDR2 reads SVGEGT. Here the CDR3 reads CASTPNGENYGYTF. CDR3 DNA sequence: TGTGCCAGCACCCCTAACGGGGAGAACTATGGCTACACCTTC.

As for this clone: The junction and the germline gene differ at one end; a read error may be behind it. V is TRBV28 and J is TRBJ1-1; possible D gene TRBD1, 6 bases. CDR3 length equals 13 residues. The germline V gene encodes CDR1 MDHEN and CDR2 SYDVKM. The CDR3 reads CASSLSGPGVAFF. Written as DNA, the CDR3 is TGTGCCAGCAGCTTATCCGGGCCAGGGGTAGCTTTCTTT.

This chain connects TRBV27 to TRBJ2-7, with 7 positions matching TRBD2. Losses at the gene ends were 5 bases for V and 4 bases for J; bases not matched to a gene: 11. CDR3 length: 15 residues. CDR1 and CDR2 (germline): MNHEY, SMNVEV (reference sequence). As DNA, the CDR3 is TGTGCCAGCAGTAGTAACTGGGCTAGCGGTTACGAGCAGTACTTC. Protein product: CASSSNWASGYEQYF.

This chain connects TRBV5-1 to TRBJ1-5, with TRBD1 as a possible D gene (5 bases). CDR1 is SGHRS and CDR2 is YFSETQ in the germline V gene. This CDR3 comprises 15 residues. V gave up 0 bases and J gave up 6 bases, with 13 bases separating them. The CDR3 protein is CASSLVGGTGQPQHF. In DNA, the CDR3 is TGCGCCAGCAGCTTGGTCGGGGGAACCGGTCAGCCCCAGCATTTT.

This chain links TRBV12-5 with TRBJ1-3; the D gene is possibly TRBD1 (6 bases). This CDR3 comprises 16 residues. Per the germline V gene, CDR1 is LGHNT and CDR2 is FRNRAP. Trimming removed 3 bases at V and 3 bases at J, with 15 bases between. CDR3 DNA sequence: TGTGCTAGTGGTTTCCTTCCTACACAGGGTGGAAACACCATATATTTT. As protein: CASGFLPTQGGNTIYF.

V gene TRBV5-1 combines with J gene TRBJ1-2; D gene ambiguous. This CDR3 comprises 14 residues. In germline, CDR1 is SGHRS, CDR2 YFSETQ. Trimming removed 6 bases from V and 0 bases from J, with 12 bases in between. The CDR3 here is CASTPGGPNYGYTF. The DNA for the CDR3 is TGCGCCAGCACCCCTGGCGGTCCTAACTATGGCTACACCTTC. The full variable domain, completed using reference TRBV5-1 and TRBJ1-2, is KAGVTQTPRYLIKTRGQQVTLSCSPISGHRSVSWYQQTPGQGLQFLFEYFSETQRNKGNFPGRFSGRQFSNSRSEMNVSTLELGDSALYLCASTPGGPNYGYTFGSGTRLTVV.

This sequence joins TRBV7-9 and TRBJ2-3; D remains ambiguous. Trimming stripped 4 bases from V and 2 bases from J, with 7 bases between. There are 13 residues in the CDR3. Germline V lookup: CDR1 SEHNR, CDR2 FQNEAQ (reference sequence). Here the CDR3 reads CASSYSATDTQYF. CDR3 coding DNA: TGTGCCAGCAGCTATTCAGCCACAGATACGCAGTATTTT.

This chain links TRBV5-1 with TRBJ2-2; maybe TRBD2 (6 bases). Germline CDR1 is SGHRS and CDR2 is YFSETQ. V was cut by 4 bases and J by 4 bases, with 14 bases left in between. The CDR3 spans 15 residues. The CDR3 sequence is CASSLRVGGTGELFF. As DNA, the CDR3 is TGCGCCAGCAGCCTCAGGGTGGGGGGCACCGGGGAGCTGTTTTTT. The variable domain in full, completed from reference TRBV5-1 and TRBJ2-2, reads KAGVTQTPRYLIKTRGQQVTLSCSPISGHRSVSWYQQTPGQGLQFLFEYFSETQRNKGNFPGRFSGRQFSNSRSEMNVSTLELGDSALYLCASSLRVGGTGELFFGEGSRLTVL.

The gene calls are TRBV11-3 and TRBJ2-6; 7 bases agree with TRBD1. This CDR3 contains 18 residues. J was trimmed by 0 bases and V by 5 bases; bases with no gene match: 10. The V gene's germline CDR1 is SGHNT and CDR2 YENEEA. The CDR3, as DNA: TGTGCCAGCAGCCCCTGGACAGGAGATCTCTCTGGGGCCAACGTCCTGACTTTC. This gives the protein CASSPWTGDLSGANVLTF.

V and J are TRBV6-4 and TRBJ1-2, with D possibly being TRBD1 (5 bases). The length of the CDR3 is 14 residues. The ends were cut back, 6 bases at V and 3 bases at J, with 14 bases in the middle. Germline CDR1 is MRHNA and CDR2 is SNTAGT. The CDR3 reads CASSPTVSHYGYTF. The CDR3 nucleotides read TGTGCCAGCAGCCCGACAGTCTCCCACTATGGCTACACCTTC.

The chain links TRBV18 to TRBJ1-5; D is possibly TRBD1 (5 bases). Trimming cost V 6 bases and J 0 bases, with 15 bases left between them. This CDR3 contains 16 residues. Germline V gives CDR1 KGHSH, CDR2 LQKENI. The CDR3 here is CASSGGSSYSNQPQHF. The CDR3 DNA is TGTGCCAGCTCGGGGGGTTCGAGTTATAGCAATCAGCCCCAGCATTTT.

V and J are TRBV19 and TRBJ2-7; 10 bases agree with TRBD1. V dropped 6 bases and J dropped 3; count of bases not matched to a gene: 5. Germline V gene lookup returns CDR1 LNHDA and CDR2 SQIVND (reference sequence). There are 14 residues in the CDR3. The CDR3 DNA follows: TGTGCCAGTAGAGGGGACAGGGGAAACTACGAGCAGTACTTC. This sequence encodes CASRGDRGNYEQYF. Full variable domain (missing parts from reference TRBV19 and TRBJ2-7): DGGITQSPKYLFRKEGQNVTLSCEQNLNHDAMYWYRQDPGQGLRLIYYSQIVNDFQKGDIAEGYSVSREKKESFPLTVTSAQKNPTAFYLCASRGDRGNYEQYFGPGTRLTVT.

The sample holds one count of this clone. The V call is TRBV18, the J call TRBJ2-7; TRBD1 is a possible D gene (6 bases). Trimming took off 4 bases at V and 6 bases at J, with 19 bases between the two ends. The CDR3 loop spans 15 amino acids. In germline, CDR1 is KGHSH, CDR2 LQKENI. CDR3 DNA sequence: TGTGCCAGCTCACGCCTAACCCCAGGGGAAGGCGAGCAGTACTTC. Its translation: CASSRLTPGEGEQYF.

The chain couples TRBV28 to TRBJ2-2; D may be TRBD2 (6 bases). The CDR3 spans 17 residues. CDR1 is MDHEN and CDR2 is SYDVKM in the germline V gene. V shed 6 bases and J shed 6 bases, with 23 bases lying between them. The CDR3, as DNA: TGTGCCAGCAGATCACTCGGGACGCCCGGGGGTTCCGGGGAGCTGTTTTTT. Encoded protein: CASRSLGTPGGSGELFF. The complete variable domain, with remaining parts taken from reference TRBV28 and TRBJ2-2, reads DVKVTQSSRYLVKRTGEKVFLECVQDMDHENMFWYRQDPGLGLRLIYFSYDVKMKEKGDIPEGYSVSREKKERFSLILESASTNQTSMYLCASRSLGTPGGSGELFFGEGSRLTVL.

The V call is TRBV30, the J call TRBJ2-3; 7 nucleotides align to TRBD1. Germline CDR1 reads GTSNPN; CDR2 reads SVGIG (reference sequence). V lost 1 base and J lost 2; bases outside the gene matches: 3. CDR3 length equals 14 residues. CDR3 coding DNA: TGTGCCTGGAGTGACAGGGGCCCCACAGATACGCAGTATTTT. This sequence encodes CAWSDRGPTDTQYF. The full variable domain, with the rest looked up from reference TRBV30 and TRBJ2-3, is SQTIHQWPATLVQPVGSPLSLECTVEGTSNPNLYWYRQAAGRGLQLLFYSVGIGQISSEVPQNLSASRPQDRQFILSSKKLLLSDSGFYLCAWSDRGPTDTQYFGPGTRLTVL.

This chain uses TRBV20-1 with TRBJ2-7, with a possible D match to TRBD1 (5 bases). V lost 3 bases, J lost 2 bases, and 8 bases lay in between. The CDR3 runs 12 residues. Germline V CDR1 and CDR2: DFQATT, SNEGSKA (reference sequence). CDR3 sequence reads: CSASQGTYEQYF. DNA for the CDR3: TGCAGTGCTAGTCAGGGAACCTACGAGCAGTACTTC.

This chain connects TRBV5-6 to TRBJ1-5; D not resolved. Germline V gene lookup returns CDR1 SGHDT and CDR2 YYEEEE. The CDR3 has 14 amino acids. The germline V and J ends were trimmed by 1 base and 5 bases, with 10 bases remaining between them. CDR3 DNA: TGTGCCAGCAGCTTGTCTGGTTTCCATCAGCCCCAGCATTTT. It specifies CASSLSGFHQPQHF.

The gene calls are TRBV19 and TRBJ1-2; possibly TRBD1 for D (6 bases). This CDR3 has 14 amino acids. Germline values: CDR1 LNHDA, CDR2 SQIVND (reference sequence). Trimming removed 1 base at V and 4 bases at J, with 10 bases between. The CDR3 DNA follows: TGTGCCAGTAGTATAGTACAGGGACGCTATGGCTACACCTTC. Its translation: CASSIVQGRYGYTF.

The chain joins TRBV11-2 to TRBJ2-1; TRBD2 matches 13 bases. The CDR3 extends over 17 amino acids. Looked up from germline, CDR1 is SGHAT and CDR2 is FQNNGV. The V segment lost 1 base and the J segment 4 bases; nucleotides outside the gene matches: 4. The CDR3 sequence: CASSLGLAGGYYNEQFF. For the CDR3, the DNA is TGTGCCAGCAGCTTAGGACTAGCGGGGGGCTATTACAATGAGCAGTTCTTC.

This clone has just one count. The chain employs TRBV14 and TRBJ2-5; perhaps TRBD1 as D (6 bases). Germline CDR1 SGHDN, CDR2 FVKESK. This CDR3 comprises 14 residues. V was cut by 1 base and J by 7 bases, with 13 bases left in between. CDR3 protein: CASSQGDMGLTQYF. As DNA, the CDR3 is TGTGCCAGCAGCCAAGGGGACATGGGATTGACCCAGTACTTC.

The V gene is TRBV6-6, the J gene TRBJ2-7; 10 nucleotides match TRBD1. With V trimmed by 6 bases and J by 5 bases, 10 bases remained unmatched. Germline CDR1 reads MNHNY; CDR2 reads SVGAGI (reference sequence). CDR3 length: 15 amino acids. The CDR3 coding sequence is TGTGCCAGCAGACGAGGACAGGGGGGAACTCACGAGCAGTACTTC. Its protein is CASRRGQGGTHEQYF.